This entry describes one T cell receptor (beta chain). These data are taken from a study of blood T cell repertoires in COVID-19. About the study: Sample material is recorded as cDNA or gDNA derived from T cells, B-cell-depleted T cells, or PBMCs.

The method was immunoSEQ multiplex PCR; TCRdb's version includes in-frame clones alone and lacks a portion of them. This table holds about half a million clones, over 75% found once. The ends were cut back, 3 bases at V and 0 bases at J, with 7 bases in the middle. This CDR3 region has 15 residues. CDR1 is SGHRS and CDR2 is YFSETQ in the germline V gene. Specimen: peripheral blood. The V call is TRBV5-1, the J call TRBJ2-6; D not resolved. The TCR comes from a human donor in a cohort sampled during active COVID-19. The CDR3 sequence: CASSSKSSGANVLTF. For the CDR3, the DNA is TGCGCCAGCAGCTCGAAGAGCTCTGGGGCCAACGTCCTGACTTTC.